Listed here are 27 T cell receptor beta chains from one sample, sequenced in a study of blood T cell repertoires in COVID-19. The protocol was immunoSEQ multiplex PCR, while the TCRdb copy is restricted to in-frame clones and leaves out a portion. Of approximately 100,000 clones listed, over 70% are singletons. The sequencing sample was made of peripheral blood. These receptors all stem from an older man with acute or convalescent COVID-19.

The V and J genes are TRBV9 and TRBJ2-5, with D tentatively TRBD1 (5 bases). The CDR3 runs 14 residues. Per the germline V gene, CDR1 is SGDLS and CDR2 is YYNGEE. V was shortened by 2 bases and J by 2 bases, with 10 bases between the two germline ends. CDR3: CASSVMDMQETQYF. CDR3 sequence (DNA): TGTGCCAGCAGCGTTATGGACATGCAAGAGACCCAGTACTTC. Together with reference TRBV9 and TRBJ2-5, the CDR3 gives the full variable domain: DSGVTQTPKHLITATGQRVTLRCSPRSGDLSVYWYQQSLDQGLQFLIQYYNGEERAKGNILERFSAQQFPDLHSELNLSSLELGDSALYFCASSVMDMQETQYFGPGTRLLVL.

The V call is TRBV28, the J call TRBJ1-1; a weak D match, TRBD1 (5 bases). Between the trimmed V and J ends, which lost 2 bases and 8 bases, there was a span of 6 bases. The CDR3 sequence is 11 residues long. Germline-derived CDR1 and CDR2 are MDHEN and SYDVKM. CDR3 region: CASSLNREAFF. The CDR3, as DNA: TGTGCCAGCAGTTTAAACAGGGAAGCTTTCTTT.

V and J are TRBV27 and TRBJ2-5; TRBD2 matches at 7 bases. J was trimmed by 5 bases and V by 4 bases; bases with no gene match: 10. There are 15 residues in the CDR3. Germline V CDR1 and CDR2: MNHEY, SMNVEV (reference sequence). Written as DNA, the CDR3 is TGTGCCAGCAGTTCGCGTCGACTAGCCGTCGAGACCCAGTACTTC. As protein: CASSSRRLAVETQYF.

This rearrangement joins TRBV5-1 to TRBJ1-1, with D possibly being TRBD1 (6 bases). V lost 0 bases to trimming and J lost 4 bases, with 10 bases between them. Looked up from germline, CDR1 is SGHRS and CDR2 is YFSETQ. CDR3 size: 14 residues. In nucleotides, the CDR3 is TGCGCCAGCAGCTTGGTAGGGGGGGTCACTGAAGCTTTCTTT. Translating it yields CASSLVGGVTEAFF.

This chain links TRBV28 with TRBJ2-3, with 11 bases lining up with TRBD1. CDR1 is MDHEN, CDR2 SYDVKM, per germline. Losses at the gene ends were 4 bases for V and 2 bases for J; bases not matched to a gene: 5. This CDR3 has 16 residues. The CDR3 region has the DNA TGTGCCAGCAGTTCACCGGGACAGGGGGACACAGATACGCAGTATTTT. Translation: CASSSPGQGDTDTQYF.

The chain joins TRBV28 to TRBJ2-1, with 8 positions matching TRBD1. This CDR3 is built from 15 residues. Germline CDR1 MDHEN, CDR2 SYDVKM. The V gene end was trimmed by 4 bases and the J gene end by 2 bases; junction bases not matched to a gene: 4. CDR3 in amino acids: CASSSGQGTYNEQFF. The CDR3 region has the DNA TGTGCCAGCAGTTCCGGACAGGGAACCTACAATGAGCAGTTCTTC.

The chain carries TRBV14 and TRBJ1-1, with D tentatively TRBD1 (5 bases). This CDR3 has 13 amino acids. Trimming shortened V by 5 bases and J by 11 bases, and 18 bases separated the two germline ends. Germline V gene sequence: CDR1 SGHDN, CDR2 FVKESK. Written as DNA, the CDR3 is TGTGCCAGCAGCAGCGGGACTCCCGCAGGGGCTTTCTTT. This translates into CASSSGTPAGAFF.

The chain uses TRBV18 and TRBJ1-6; TRBD1 matches at 9 bases. After removal of 1 base from V and 10 bases from J, the junction contained 5 bases not matched to a gene. The CDR3 contains 15 residues. CDR1 and CDR2 from the germline V gene are KGHSH and LQKENI. CDR3 sequence reads: CASSPRDRVNSPLHF. Here the CDR3 DNA reads TGTGCCAGCTCACCACGGGACAGGGTAAACTCACCCCTCCACTTT. Full variable domain (missing parts from reference TRBV18 and TRBJ1-6): NAGVMQNPRHLVRRRGQEARLRCSPMKGHSHVYWYRQLPEEGLKFMVYLQKENIIDESGMPKERFSAEFPKEGPSILRIQQVVRGDSAAYFCASSPRDRVNSPLHFGNGTRLTVT.

This clone was observed a handful of times. The CDR3 here is CASSVERVSHEQFF. The CDR3 region has the DNA TGTGCCAGCAGCGTAGAGAGGGTTTCCCATGAGCAGTTCTTC. The chain links TRBV9 to TRBJ2-1, with a possible D match to TRBD2 (5 bases). Germline V CDR1 and CDR2: SGDLS, YYNGEE. CDR3 length: 14 amino acids. With 0 bases removed from V and 8 bases from J, the gap between germline ends came to 12 bases.

This sequence joins TRBV18 and TRBJ2-3; 7 bases agree with TRBD2. CDR1 is KGHSH, CDR2 LQKENI, per germline. The ends lost 3 bases at V and 8 bases at J; junction bases unmatched: 8. This CDR3 is built from 14 residues. DNA of the CDR3: TGTGCCAGCTCACCCCCGGGGAGGGAAAGTACGCAGTATTTT. It encodes CASSPPGRESTQYF. Full variable domain (missing parts from reference TRBV18 and TRBJ2-3): NAGVMQNPRHLVRRRGQEARLRCSPMKGHSHVYWYRQLPEEGLKFMVYLQKENIIDESGMPKERFSAEFPKEGPSILRIQQVVRGDSAAYFCASSPPGRESTQYFGPGTRLTVL.

Concerning this clone: The germline gene is not matched at one end of the junction; a read error may be the cause. The rearrangement links TRBV7-2 to TRBJ2-5; TRBD1 is a possible D gene (5 bases). Germline values: CDR1 SGHTA, CDR2 FQGNSA. The CDR3 is made up of 13 amino acids. The CDR3, as DNA: TGTGCCAGCAGCAGTAGGGGTCAAGGGACCCAGTACTTC. Residues: CASSSRGQGTQYF.

The V call is TRBV4-1, the J call TRBJ2-5, with 12 bases matching TRBD2. The CDR3 has 18 amino acids. The V gene's germline CDR1 is MGHRA and CDR2 YSYEKL. V was clipped by 5 bases and J by 0 bases; unmatched bases: 10. The DNA for the CDR3 is TGCGCCAGCAGCAGAGGGCTAGCGGGAGGGTTGCACCAAGAGACCCAGTACTTC. Amino acids: CASSRGLAGGLHQETQYF.

This chain links TRBV28 with TRBJ1-2, with D perhaps TRBD1 (5 bases). This CDR3 spans 14 amino acids. The V and J ends lost 5 bases and 2 bases respectively, with 12 bases between them. Germline V gene sequence: CDR1 MDHEN, CDR2 SYDVKM. CDR3 nucleotides: TGTGCCAGCAGTGGTCTGGGGGGGAACTATGGCTACACCTTC. This gives the protein CASSGLGGNYGYTF.

This clone has only a few counts. This chain connects TRBV3-1 (or the pseudogene TRBV3-2) to TRBJ2-1; D remains ambiguous. The germline V and J ends were trimmed by 3 bases and 2 bases, with 14 bases remaining between them. Germline CDR1 reads LGHDT; CDR2 reads YNNKEL (reference sequence). CDR3 size: 16 residues. The CDR3 sequence is CASSHPNYPTYNEQFF. Written as DNA, the CDR3 is TGTGCCAGCAGCCATCCAAACTACCCGACCTACAATGAGCAGTTCTTC.

The chain is built from TRBV7-3 and TRBJ2-7; possible D gene TRBD2, 5 bases. CDR1 is SGHTA and CDR2 is FQGTGA in the germline V gene. This CDR3 is 13 amino acids long. V shed 5 bases and J shed 5 bases, with 13 bases lying between them. The DNA of the CDR3 is TGTGCCAGCAGCCTCGGGGTTACGGACGAGCAGTACTTC. This encodes CASSLGVTDEQYF.

The chain recombines TRBV5-1 with TRBJ1-5; no firm D call. Germline loops: CDR1 SGHRS, CDR2 YFSETQ. V lost 3 bases, J lost 0 bases, and 13 bases lay in between. The CDR3 has 16 amino acids. The CDR3 protein is CASSSGLGFSNQPQHF. The CDR3 DNA is TGCGCCAGCAGCTCTGGCCTCGGGTTTAGCAATCAGCCCCAGCATTTT.

V gene TRBV6-5 combines with J gene TRBJ1-5; 7 nucleotides agree with TRBD1. In germline, CDR1 is MNHEY, CDR2 SVGAGI. This CDR3 is built from 14 residues. V was pared by 6 bases and J by 7 bases, with 9 bases of the junction left unmatched. The CDR3: CASSSEGAVQPQHF. The CDR3 DNA sequence: TGTGCCAGCAGCTCCGAGGGGGCTGTGCAGCCCCAGCATTTT.

This chain uses TRBV20-1 with TRBJ1-3; 7 bases line up with TRBD1. Per the germline V gene, CDR1 is DFQATT and CDR2 is SNEGSKA (reference sequence). This CDR3 has 15 residues. Trimming at V came to 3 bases and at J to 0 bases, leaving 5 bases not matched to a gene. The CDR3: CSASQGGGSGNTIYF. DNA of the CDR3: TGCAGTGCTAGTCAGGGGGGTGGCTCTGGAAACACCATATATTTT.

The J gene is TRBJ2-3, the V gene TRBV5-5, with a possible D match to TRBD2 (6 bases). Trimming shortened V by 3 bases and J by 5 bases, and 16 bases separated the two germline ends. The CDR3 is made up of 15 amino acids. Per germline, CDR1 SGHKS and CDR2 YYEKEE (reference sequence). CDR3 coding DNA: TGTGCCAGCAGCTCGGGCCTTTTCGGGGGAGATACGCAGTATTTT. Translation gives CASSSGLFGGDTQYF.

The chain has TRBV4-1 and TRBJ1-2; 10 nucleotides line up with TRBD1. Per the germline V gene, CDR1 is MGHRA and CDR2 is YSYEKL. The CDR3 consists of 15 residues. V shed 2 bases and J 4 bases; nucleotides not matched to a gene: 4. The CDR3 loop reads CASSQQTGGGYGYTF. The CDR3 DNA follows: TGCGCCAGCAGCCAACAGACAGGGGGCGGCTATGGCTACACCTTC.

This chain joins TRBV5-1 and TRBJ2-5; 7 bases match TRBD1. Germline CDR1 reads SGHRS; CDR2 reads YFSETQ. The CDR3 sequence is 14 residues long. Losses at the gene ends were 2 bases for V and 1 base for J; bases not matched to a gene: 2. The CDR3 DNA is TGCGCCAGCAGCTTAGACAGGGCCCAAGAGACCCAGTACTTC. Protein: CASSLDRAQETQYF.

The V and J genes are TRBV28 and TRBJ1-6, with a tentative D call TRBD1 (6 bases). The germline V gene encodes CDR1 MDHEN and CDR2 SYDVKM. The CDR3 runs 14 residues. Trimming stripped 5 bases from V and 7 bases from J, with 12 bases between. In nucleotides, the CDR3 is TGTGCCAGCAGTCCGGGACATAAGAATTCACCCCTCCACTTT. Its translation: CASSPGHKNSPLHF.

This clone was detected only a few times. V and J are TRBV30 and TRBJ1-5, with unresolved D. The V gene's germline CDR1 is GTSNPN and CDR2 SVGIG (reference sequence). The V gene lost 0 bases and the J gene lost 0 bases, with 9 bases spanning the gap. The CDR3 spans 15 residues. CDR3 protein: CAWSVRGYSNQPQHF. DNA for the CDR3: TGTGCCTGGAGTGTACGGGGTTATAGCAATCAGCCCCAGCATTTT. Looking up the rest from reference TRBV30 and TRBJ1-5 gives the full variable domain: SQTIHQWPATLVQPVGSPLSLECTVEGTSNPNLYWYRQAAGRGLQLLFYSVGIGQISSEVPQNLSASRPQDRQFILSSKKLLLSDSGFYLCAWSVRGYSNQPQHFGDGTRLSIL.

J is TRBJ1-1 and V is TRBV19; 9 nucleotides agree with TRBD1. The junction had 6 bases not matched to a gene; V was cut back by 5 bases and J by 5 bases. The CDR3 consists of 14 residues. Germline values: CDR1 LNHDA, CDR2 SQIVND (reference sequence). The DNA of the CDR3 is TGTGCCAGTAGTGCCGGGACAGGGAGGACTGAAGCTTTCTTT. Its protein is CASSAGTGRTEAFF. The full variable domain, in which reference TRBV19 and TRBJ1-1 provide the parts outside the CDR3, is DGGITQSPKYLFRKEGQNVTLSCEQNLNHDAMYWYRQDPGQGLRLIYYSQIVNDFQKGDIAEGYSVSREKKESFPLTVTSAQKNPTAFYLCASSAGTGRTEAFFGQGTRLTVV.

This sequence joins TRBV6-2 or TRBV6-3 and TRBJ2-1; 7 bases line up with TRBD1. This CDR3 contains 20 residues. Germline loops: CDR1 MNHEY, CDR2 SVGEGT. The ends lost 6 bases at V and 0 bases at J; junction bases unmatched: 20. CDR3 DNA sequence: TGTGCCAGCAGCCCAACCCGGACAGGTCCATACCTTAACTCCTACAATGAGCAGTTCTTC. This translates into CASSPTRTGPYLNSYNEQFF.

V and J are TRBV27 and TRBJ2-3, with 7 bases that match TRBD1. The CDR3 covers 14 residues. V dropped 4 bases and J dropped 4; count of bases not matched to a gene: 5. CDR1 and CDR2 from the germline V gene are MNHEY and SMNVEV (reference sequence). CDR3 sequence: CASSSTQGADTQYF. The CDR3 region has the DNA TGTGCCAGCAGTTCGACTCAGGGGGCAGATACGCAGTATTTT.

Here the CDR3 reads CASSSADRANQPQHF. CDR3 coding DNA: TGTGCCAGCAGCTCGGCGGATAGAGCCAATCAGCCCCAGCATTTT. The gene calls are TRBV7-9 and TRBJ1-5; D gene ambiguous. Germline CDR1 SEHNR, CDR2 FQNEAQ (reference sequence). Trimming shortened V by 4 bases and J by 3 bases, and 13 bases separated the two germline ends. The CDR3 runs to 15 residues.